A selection of T cell receptor beta chains follows, all from one sample in a study of T cell responses to AZD1222 COVID-19 vaccine. Profiled with immunoSEQ multiplex PCR; TCRdb holds only in-frame clones, not every one. The sample includes 150,000 to 200,000 clones, more than 90% seen only once; the top ten take less than 4.5%. This specimen was peripheral blood, taken 28 days after the second dose of the MenACWY control vaccine. Receptors were obtained from an adult who received the MenACWY meningococcal vaccine as a control. CDR3s leave out the opening cysteine and the closing phenylalanine or tryptophan. The order of the fields is J gene, D gene, clone size, V gene, CDR3 protein. D genes are given only for firm matches. The size entry is marked missing in some rows and otherwise reads once, few, many or a size class.

J: TRBJ1-1
D: -
size: -
V: TRBV7-6
CDR3: ASSLGDRQNTEAF

J: TRBJ1-1
D: -
size: -
V: TRBV7-2
CDR3: ASSAYRDWGTEAF

J: TRBJ1-6
D: -
size: -
V: TRBV6-5
CDR3: ASGSKPGPGLFPH

J: TRBJ1-1
D: -
size: -
V: TRBV29-1
CDR3: SSQVSGAEAF

J: TRBJ1-5
D: -
size: -
V: TRBV4-1
CDR3: ASSPVHGPSNQPQH

J: TRBJ1-5
D: -
size: -
V: TRBV23-1
CDR3: ASSQSSAGLSIKSH

J: TRBJ2-1
D: -
size: -
V: TRBV2
CDR3: ASSAGTQQF

J: TRBJ2-7
D: -
size: -
V: TRBV5-1
CDR3: ASSPTGSSYEQY

J: TRBJ1-6
D: -
size: -
V: TRBV7-2
CDR3: ASSLSGRGESPLH

J: TRBJ2-5
D: TRBD1
size: -
V: TRBV18
CDR3: ASSRTGAMVQQETQY

J: TRBJ2-7
D: TRBD2
size: once
V: TRBV19
CDR3: ASSIFAGDSYEQY

J: TRBJ1-1
D: TRBD1
size: -
V: TRBV19
CDR3: ASSRNRGQVEAF

J: TRBJ2-1
D: TRBD2
size: -
V: TRBV7-8
CDR3: ASSLWFSGSSYNEQF

J: TRBJ1-1
D: -
size: -
V: TRBV19
CDR3: ASSAGVGLYTEAF

J: TRBJ1-1
D: TRBD1
size: -
V: TRBV28
CDR3: ASSPQTGDTEAF

J: TRBJ1-5
D: -
size: -
V: TRBV7-8
CDR3: ASSLPGTGNQPQH

J: TRBJ1-1
D: -
size: -
V: TRBV29-1
CDR3: SVRLGPNTEAF

J: TRBJ2-7
D: TRBD2
size: -
V: TRBV5-5
CDR3: ASSLAGVKRESYEQY

J: TRBJ1-2
D: -
size: -
V: TRBV7-8
CDR3: ASSLGRGGYGYT

J: TRBJ1-5
D: TRBD1
size: -
V: TRBV18
CDR3: ASSPGQGNQPQH

J: TRBJ1-2
D: -
size: few
V: TRBV4-2
CDR3: ASSQDFSTYGYT

J: TRBJ1-1
D: -
size: -
V: TRBV19
CDR3: ASSMGPGNTEAF

J: TRBJ2-3
D: TRBD1
size: -
V: TRBV19
CDR3: ASSPKGTGVFSDTQY

J: TRBJ2-7
D: -
size: -
V: TRBV5-6
CDR3: ASSFGLLSGGIEQY

J: TRBJ1-2
D: -
size: -
V: TRBV14
CDR3: ASSPLQGVGIH

J: TRBJ2-2
D: TRBD1
size: -
V: TRBV11-3
CDR3: ASSRQGAIGELF

J: TRBJ2-1
D: -
size: -
V: TRBV11-2
CDR3: ASSLGSATWLF

J: TRBJ2-5
D: -
size: -
V: TRBV15
CDR3: ATTSINLETQY

J: TRBJ1-1
D: TRBD1
size: once
V: TRBV19
CDR3: ASSMDDREGTEAF

J: TRBJ1-1
D: -
size: -
V: TRBV11-1
CDR3: ASSVTVNTEAF

J: TRBJ2-1
D: -
size: -
V: TRBV29-1
CDR3: SVISASESDEQF

J: TRBJ2-7
D: TRBD2
size: -
V: TRBV4-3
CDR3: ASSQDSLTSGRDEQY

J: TRBJ2-5
D: -
size: -
V: TRBV28
CDR3: ASSLSPAPTQY

J: TRBJ2-1
D: -
size: -
V: TRBV15
CDR3: ATSRDPVTGFNEQF

J: TRBJ2-1
D: -
size: once
V: TRBV13
CDR3: ASSLHRSGSYNEQF

J: TRBJ1-2
D: -
size: -
V: TRBV19
CDR3: ASSIRGGANGYT

J: TRBJ1-2
D: -
size: -
V: TRBV18
CDR3: ASSPAPDGGNSYT

J: TRBJ1-2
D: -
size: -
V: TRBV5-1
CDR3: ASSFRDYGYT

J: TRBJ2-7
D: -
size: -
V: TRBV5-1
CDR3: ASSPGNRDEQY

J: TRBJ1-2
D: -
size: -
V: TRBV27
CDR3: ASSLRLRDGYT